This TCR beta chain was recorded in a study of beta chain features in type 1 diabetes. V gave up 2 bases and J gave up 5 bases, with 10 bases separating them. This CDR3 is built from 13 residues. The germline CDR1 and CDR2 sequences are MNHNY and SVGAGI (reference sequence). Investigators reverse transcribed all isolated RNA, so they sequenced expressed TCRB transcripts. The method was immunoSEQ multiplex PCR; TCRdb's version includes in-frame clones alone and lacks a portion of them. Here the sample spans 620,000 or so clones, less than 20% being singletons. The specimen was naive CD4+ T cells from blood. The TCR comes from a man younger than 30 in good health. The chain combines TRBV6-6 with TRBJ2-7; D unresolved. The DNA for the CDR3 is TGTGCCAGCAGTTACGGGCAGACGGACGAGCAGTACTTC. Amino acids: CASSYGQTDEQYF.